This T cell receptor beta chain was retrieved from a study of blood T cell repertoires in COVID-19. Turning to the study itself: Collection of acute and convalescent COVID-19 samples took place in the United States, Italy and Spain. PBMCs, B-cell-depleted T cells, or T cells were the source of the cDNA or gDNA that made up the material.

Original handling: Amplification from reference gene primers served as the basis for estimated nucleated cell counts. The protocol was immunoSEQ multiplex PCR, while the TCRdb copy is restricted to in-frame clones and leaves out a portion. The V and J calls and clone size were taken over from that table, and D and trimming were inferred from the DNA. The sample has approximately 61,000 clones; around 85% are singletons. V dropped 3 bases and J dropped 5; count of bases not matched to a gene: 12. This CDR3 has 19 residues. In germline, CDR1 is LNHDA, CDR2 SQIVND (reference sequence). This receptor was taken from a human donor in a cohort sampled during active COVID-19. The sequenced sample consisted of peripheral blood. The chain has TRBV19 and TRBJ2-1; 14 nucleotides align to TRBD2. The CDR3 DNA sequence: TGTGCCAGTAGTATTCGAACCGGGACTAGCGGGAGTTTGAACAATGAGCAGTTCTTC. It translates to CASSIRTGTSGSLNNEQFF.